Here is one T cell receptor (beta chain) with its context. Its antigen remains unidentified. Base qualities are not provided; no much larger clone lies one nucleotide away. From cysteine to phenylalanine, the CDR3 is 18 amino acids long. Only CDR3 DNA remains: 54 bases, in frame from the first base. Sequences SQVTM (CDR1) and ANQGSEA (CDR2) are obtained from the germline V gene. Trimming takes 1 base off V and 4 bases off J; junction bases not matched to a gene: 11. The source of the sample is a study of blood T cell repertoires in COVID-19 (TCRdb year 2020). As for the study more broadly: The collaborator samples originated in the United States, Italy and Spain and spanned the acute and convalescent phases of COVID-19. The prospective study material was composed of cDNA or gDNA derived from T cells, B-cell-depleted T cells, or PBMCs. Subjects who had been exposed to COVID-19, were actively infected with it, or had recovered from it provided the deeply sampled blood TCRbeta repertoires that made up the dataset. The repertoires were made available in a free public database intended to serve as a resource for research on the immune response to SARS-CoV-2. The samples were drawn from two sources: the first 160 participants of the ongoing ImmuneRACE study, and 1,254 subjects contributed by 6 global collaborators. A de-identified subject ID, COVID-19 status, age in years and sex were almost always included in the sample metadata. Where available, HLA class I and class II types were obtained from metadata supplied by the sample provider rather than from assay-based typing. Findings and caveats that apply to the study as a whole: The amount of clinical and demographic metadata varied by source and participant and was provided uncurated.

One collaborating source in Seattle enrolled patients while the patients were actively infected and followed the patients over time throughout the course of disease. The collaborating institutions used their own protocols to collect whole blood in K2EDTA tubes. Collaborator samples were shipped for TCRbeta analysis as frozen whole blood, isolated PBMCs, or DNA extracted from either sample type. The immunoSEQ Assay, a bias-controlled multiplex PCR, was used to amplify TCRbeta CDR3 regions from genomic DNA. The authors processed their data as follows. Nucleated cell counts per sample were estimated from amplification of reference gene primers within the assay. To quantify the absolute abundance of each unique TCRbeta CDR3 rearrangement, sequence reads were collapsed and filtered. Productive Simpson clonality was computed per sample as the square root of Simpson's diversity index over productive rearrangements. Entries here come from immuneACCESS through TCRdb and include only in-frame sequences with V and J called. Some clones fail to appear in such tables; in the studies checked, an unresolved V gene covers under half of the shortfall, and the cause of the remainder is unknown. The V and J calls and the clone size are those of that table, but D and trimming were determined from the DNA. The sample profile shows some 110,000 clones; around 90% of them were found once. Together, the top ten hold around 1.9% of the sample.

The chain uses TRBV29-1 and TRBJ2-5; TRBD2 agrees with 14 junctional bases. The sequencing sample was made of peripheral blood. The clonotype was recovered from a man aged 50-60 years with COVID-19, enrolled during active disease. The CDR3 has the sequence CSVEGRLAGGLNGETQYF. The DNA sequence reads TGCAGCGTTGAAGGGAGACTAGCGGGAGGGCTTAATGGAGAGACCCAGTACTTC.